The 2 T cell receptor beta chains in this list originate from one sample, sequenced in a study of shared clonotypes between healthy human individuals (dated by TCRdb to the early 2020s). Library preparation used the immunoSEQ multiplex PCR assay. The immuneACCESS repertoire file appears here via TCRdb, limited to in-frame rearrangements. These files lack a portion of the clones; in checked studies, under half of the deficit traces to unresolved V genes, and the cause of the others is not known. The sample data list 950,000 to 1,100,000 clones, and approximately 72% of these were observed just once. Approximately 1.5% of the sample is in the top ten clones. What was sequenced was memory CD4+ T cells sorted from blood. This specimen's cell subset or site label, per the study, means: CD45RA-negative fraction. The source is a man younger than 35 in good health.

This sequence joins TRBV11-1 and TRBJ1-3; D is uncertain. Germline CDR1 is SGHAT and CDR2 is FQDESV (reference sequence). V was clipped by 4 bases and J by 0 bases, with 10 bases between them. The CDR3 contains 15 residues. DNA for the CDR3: TGTGCCAGCAGCTCAGGACGGAGCTCTGGAAACACCATATATTTT. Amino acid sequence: CASSSGRSSGNTIYF.

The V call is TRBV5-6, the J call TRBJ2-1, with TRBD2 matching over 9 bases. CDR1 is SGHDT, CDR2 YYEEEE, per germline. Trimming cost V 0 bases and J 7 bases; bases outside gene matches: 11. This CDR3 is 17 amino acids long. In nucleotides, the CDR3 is TGTGCCAGCAGCTTGGTTGGGGCGGGAGGGGCAGGTAATGAGCAGTTCTTC. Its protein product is CASSLVGAGGAGNEQFF.